Detailed here is one T cell receptor beta chain. Antigen specificity is unknown. This sample stems from a study of cytomegalovirus exposure and HLA in healthy donors. Whole-study results and caveats: Later analysis associated a missense DCLRE1C variant with TCR beta V- and J-gene trimming. Rarity characterized most TCR sequences, yet some public TCRs appeared in many donors. A prior analysis recorded that most TCR beta V segments were productive about 90% or about 30% of the time.

PCR employed 60 Vbeta and 13 Jbeta primers. Clones were sequenced by immunoSEQ multiplex PCR, and TCRdb holds only the in-frame ones, with some missing. Among roughly 190,000 clones listed, 70% to 80% were seen once. The V end was cut by 5 bases, the J end by 1 base, with 11 bases between. The CDR3 covers 14 residues. From germline, CDR1 is SEHNR and CDR2 FQNEAQ (reference sequence). This TCR came from a girl between 5 and 17 years old in good health and CMV-seropositive. The chain carries TRBV7-9 and TRBJ1-1; unclear D gene. Sequencing used PBMCs. The CDR3 region has the DNA TGTGCCAGCAGCCCGGGAGACAAGAACACTGAAGCTTTCTTT. This codes for CASSPGDKNTEAFF. Full variable domain (missing parts from reference TRBV7-9 and TRBJ1-1): DTGVSQNPRHKITKRGQNVTFRCDPISEHNRLYWYRQTLGQGPEFLTYFQNEAQLEKSRLLSDRFSAERPKGSFSTLEIQRTEQGDSAMYLCASSPGDKNTEAFFGQGTRLTVV.